This T cell receptor beta chain stems from a study of blood T cell repertoires in COVID-19 (dated by TCRdb to the early 2020s). General notes on the study: The collaborator samples originated in the United States, Italy and Spain and spanned the acute and convalescent phases of COVID-19. The material from the prospective study consisted of cDNA or gDNA derived from T cells, B-cell-depleted T cells, or PBMCs. The samples were drawn from the first 160 participants of the ongoing ImmuneRACE study and from about 1,200 subjects provided by 6 global collaborators. The repertoires were released in a freely available public database meant as a resource for research on the immune response to SARS-CoV-2. Sample metadata almost always included a de-identified subject ID, COVID-19 status, age in years and sex. Subjects who had been exposed to COVID-19, were actively infected with it, or had recovered from it provided the deeply sampled blood TCRbeta repertoires that made up the dataset. Where HLA class I and class II types were available, the types were taken from metadata supplied by the sample provider, not from assay-based typing.

The CDR3 runs 15 amino acids, cysteine and phenylalanine included. Of the read, only the CDR3 DNA is kept; its 45 bases are in frame from base 1. For this chain, trimming is 0 bases at the V end and 6 bases at the J end, and the number of junction bases without a gene match is 3. CDR1 and CDR2 are drawn from the germline V gene: SGDLS, YYNGEE. What the research found in general, with its limitations: The quantity of clinical and demographic metadata differed by source and by participant and was supplied without curation.

One collaborating source in Seattle enrolled patients during active infection and followed them longitudinally through the course of disease. Each collaborating institution followed its own protocols to collect whole blood in K2EDTA tubes. Collaborator samples were shipped for TCRbeta analysis as frozen whole blood, isolated PBMCs, or DNA extracted from either sample type. To note about this clone: No antigen is known for it. No base-level quality is on record; no much larger clone is a single base apart.

The immunoSEQ Assay, a bias-controlled multiplex PCR, was used to amplify TCRbeta CDR3 regions from genomic DNA. As for the authors' bioinformatics: Within the assay, amplification of reference gene primers was used to estimate how many nucleated cells each sample contained. To quantify the absolute abundance of each unique TCRbeta CDR3 rearrangement, sequence reads were collapsed and filtered. Productive Simpson clonality was computed per sample as the square root of Simpson's diversity index over productive rearrangements. TCRdb provides this immuneACCESS table in a form limited to in-frame rearrangements. Some clones are lacking; in checked studies, under half of them reflect an unresolved V gene, and why the rest are absent is not known. That table gives V, J and clone size, and the DNA gave D and trimming. In this sample the table shows about 200,000 clones, roughly 80% of which occur a single time. The top ten hold approximately 7.6% of the sample.

Sequenced input: peripheral blood. The sequence was collected from an elderly woman with COVID-19, enrolled during active disease. The sequence joins TRBV9 to TRBJ2-1, with TRBD2 identical over 10 junction bases. The sequenced DNA is TGTGCCAGCAGCGTAGAGACTAGCGGGTCCAATGAGCAGTTCTTC. It translates to CASSVETSGSNEQFF.